The clone carrying this TCR beta chain was seen just once. The target antigen is unknown. This specimen belongs to a study of T cell responses to AZD1222 COVID-19 vaccine. General study points: At study baseline, merely a handful of AZD1222 recipients were seropositive. Most donors were white British, females outnumbered males, and clonal diversity was possibly underestimated.

From germline, CDR1 is KGHSH and CDR2 LQKENI. The V end was cut by 0 bases, the J end by 9 bases, with 12 bases between. The length of the CDR3 is 13 residues. This table comes from immunoSEQ multiplex PCR, and its TCRdb copy is limited to in-frame clones, with some not included. Of 90,000 to 95,000 clones listed, about 88% are singletons. Here the sequenced sample was peripheral blood, taken on day 0 of AZD1222 vaccination. The sequence was obtained from an adult in good health. The chain carries TRBV18 and TRBJ2-7; D uncertain. The CDR3 nucleotides read TGTGCCAGCTCACCACCACCCAGAGGAGCGCAGTACTTC. Encoded protein: CASSPPPRGAQYF.